Listed below are T cell receptor beta chains from one sample, sequenced in a study of T cells in Graves' hyperthyroidism and ophthalmopathy. TCRdb passed the multiplex PCR reads through MiXCR, listing each CDR3 protein once. The sample lists 500,000 to 600,000 distinct CDR3 sequences, approximately 44% occurring once. Material: peripheral blood or thyroid tissue (not recorded which). Receptors originate from an adult woman with Graves' disease, either hyperthyroidism or ophthalmopathy (not recorded which). CDR3s include the opening cysteine and the closing phenylalanine or tryptophan. A D gene is named only where the DNA matches it firmly. A clone size is listed for some rows: how often the clone was seen (once, few, many), or a class if it is expanded.

d_gene	v_gene	j_gene	abundance	CDR3aa	CDR3nt
NA	TRBV5-1	TRBJ2-7	NA	CASSLQTDSYEQYF	TGCGCCAGCAGCTTGCAAACGGATTCCTACGAGCAGTACTTC
NA	TRBV18	TRBJ1-5	few	CASSPSGGWSNQPQHF	TGTGCCAGCTCACCAAGCGGGGGCTGGAGCAATCAGCCCCAGCATTTT
NA	TRBV20-1	TRBJ1-6	NA	CSATRRAGGNSPLHF	TGCAGTGCTACCCGGCGGGCGGGGGGTAATTCACCCCTCCACTTT
NA	TRBV5-1	TRBJ2-7	NA	CASSLEGLREQYF	TGCGCCAGCAGCTTGGAGGGGCTCCGCGAGCAGTACTTC
TRBD1	TRBV20-1	TRBJ1-1	many	CSALQGAYLTEAFF	TGCAGTGCTTTACAGGGGGCGTATCTCACTGAAGCTTTCTTT
TRBD1	TRBV20-1	TRBJ1-5	NA	CSARQGGGNQPQHF	TGCAGTGCTCGACAGGGCGGCGGCAATCAGCCCCAGCATTTT
TRBD1	TRBV14	TRBJ2-6	NA	CASSPGTGVAGANVLTF	TGTGCCAGCAGCCCAGGAACAGGGGTGGCTGGGGCCAACGTCCTGACTTTC
NA	TRBV24-1	TRBJ1-4	NA	CATSDFRRGVDEKLFF	TGTGCCACCAGTGATTTTCGCCGGGGGGTGGATGAAAAACTGTTTTTT
TRBD1	TRBV9	TRBJ1-5	NA	CASSAGDRGGQPQHF	TGTGCCAGCAGCGCCGGGGACAGGGGTGGTCAGCCCCAGCATTTT
TRBD1	TRBV29-1	TRBJ1-3	few	CSVELGQGRGNTIYF	TGCAGCGTGGAACTGGGACAGGGGAGAGGAAACACCATATATTTT
NA	TRBV7-7	TRBJ2-7	few	CASSLPGGGEQYF	TGTGCTAGCAGCTTGCCCGGGGGCGGGGAGCAGTACTTC
NA	TRBV19	TRBJ1-5	NA	CASSIEERRLQPQHF	TGTGCCAGTAGTATAGAGGAACGACGGCTCCAGCCCCAGCATTTT
NA	TRBV15	TRBJ2-7	NA	CATSIREGADEQYF	TGTGCCACCAGCATAAGGGAAGGGGCGGACGAGCAGTACTTC
TRBD1	TRBV7-2	TRBJ1-5	many	CASSRRAGQGDQPQHF	TGTGCCAGCAGCCGCCGGGCCGGACAGGGGGATCAGCCCCAGCATTTT
NA	TRBV5-1	TRBJ1-1	NA	CASTGTWTEAFF	TGCGCCAGTACCGGGACGTGGACTGAAGCTTTCTTT